This T cell receptor (beta chain) is drawn from a study of cytomegalovirus exposure and HLA in healthy donors. TCRdb's table, derived via immunoSEQ multiplex PCR, lists solely in-frame clones and lacks some. The sample holds 150,000 to 200,000 clones; around 90% are singletons and the top ten take roughly 3%. Study-level results: Researchers catalogued around 150 TCR beta chains as cytomegalovirus-associated. Through in vitro validation, three CMV-associated chains were shown to be specific for CMV antigens.

V was pared by 4 bases and J by 1 base, with 25 bases between. This CDR3 spans 19 amino acids. From germline, CDR1 is SGHVS and CDR2 FQNEAQ. The donors were part of the roughly 130-subject validation cohort, which stood apart from the roughly 670-subject first cohort. Comments on this clone: Its matching antigen is unknown.

The genes are TRBV7-8 and TRBJ1-1; D unresolved. This sequence originates from a young woman in good health and CMV-seropositive. The sample comprised PBMCs. The DNA of the CDR3 is TGTGCCAGCAGCTACATCAACCCCCTCCGGGGAAACCCGAACACTGAAGCTTTCTTT. Encoded protein: CASSYINPLRGNPNTEAFF.